The 14 T cell receptor beta chains given below trace back to one sample, sequenced in a study of T-cell memory formation after mild COVID-19. TCRdb ran MiXCR on the 5' RACE reads and lists one entry per CDR3 protein. The profile shows 210,000 or so distinct CDR3 sequences, roughly 27% of them singletons. The sequencing input was PBMCs or a T cell subset sorted from them (not recorded which). The receptors come from an adult woman who had mild COVID-19 (a few samples of this study predate the infection). Cell type and time point are not known.

This clonotype showed up many times. The rearrangement links TRBV4-2 to TRBJ2-2, with 7 bases that match TRBD1. The V gene's germline CDR1 is LGHNA and CDR2 YNFKEQ. The CDR3 covers 16 residues. After removal of 3 bases from V and 4 bases from J, the junction contained 8 bases not matched to a gene. The CDR3 DNA follows: TGTGCCAGCAGCCAGGGAAAGGGGGCTGGCACCGGGGAGCTGTTTTTT. Residues: CASSQGKGAGTGELFF.

This clonotype was observed a few times. This sequence joins TRBV24-1 and TRBJ2-3, with 8 bases matching TRBD1. Germline V gene lookup returns CDR1 KGHDR and CDR2 SFDVKD. The CDR3 is 15 amino acids. Unmatched junction bases numbered 8, after V lost 4 bases and J lost 6 bases. The CDR3 loop is CATSDWTGSTDTQYF. DNA for the CDR3: TGTGCCACCAGTGACTGGACAGGGTCGACGGATACGCAGTATTTT.

With respect to this clonotype: A junction end diverges from the germline sequence, so it may reflect a read error. The V call is TRBV14, the J call TRBJ2-1; D remains ambiguous. The CDR3 consists of 15 residues. In germline, CDR1 is SGHDN, CDR2 FVKESK. CDR3 in DNA: TGTGCCAGCAGCCCGAAGCTATACTCCTGCAATGAGCAGTTCTTC. Its translation: CASSPKLYSCNEQFF.

Concerning this clonotype itself: At one of its ends the junction is not consistent with the germline gene, which may arise from a read error. This chain links TRBV6-5 with TRBJ2-6; 10 bases fit TRBD1. The CDR3 sequence is 15 residues long. Germline CDR1 MNHEY, CDR2 SVGAGI. In DNA form, the CDR3 reads TGTGCCAGCAGTAAAACAGGGACAGGGGACAACGTCCTGACTTTC. It translates to CASSKTGTGDNVLTF.

V is TRBV2 and J is TRBJ2-7, with TRBD1 matching over 8 bases. V lost 10 bases to trimming and J lost 3 bases; unmatched junction nucleotides: 5. This CDR3 is 12 amino acids long. Germline CDR1 SNHLY, CDR2 FYNNEI. CDR3 protein: CANSDRVYEQYF. The CDR3 region has the DNA TGTGCCAATTCGGACAGGGTCTACGAGCAGTACTTC.

This clonotype was seen only a few times. The chain is built from TRBV3-1 and TRBJ2-5; unclear D gene. This CDR3 contains 14 residues. The germline gives CDR1 LGHDT, CDR2 YNNKEL (reference sequence). V lost 0 bases and J 3 bases, leaving 8 bases between the germline ends. CDR3 protein: CASSQDRAEETQYF. The CDR3 nucleotides read TGTGCCAGCAGCCAAGATAGGGCAGAAGAGACCCAGTACTTC.

The chain carries TRBV5-1 and TRBJ1-1; TRBD1 matches at 8 bases. CDR3 length equals 16 residues. After removal of 8 bases from V and 4 bases from J, the junction contained 16 bases not matched to a gene. Germline CDR1 reads SGHRS; CDR2 reads YFSETQ. This chain's CDR3 is CASRQGARDSRTEAFF. In DNA form, the CDR3 reads TGCGCCAGTCGTCAGGGGGCAAGAGACTCCCGCACTGAAGCTTTCTTT.

This clonotype has only a few counts. This CDR3 is CASSLANTDTQYF. In DNA form, the CDR3 reads TGTGCCAGCAGCTTAGCGAACACAGATACGCAGTATTTT. The chain has TRBV7-7 and TRBJ2-3, with D uncertain. Germline-derived CDR1 and CDR2 are SSHAT and FNYEAQ (reference sequence). Trimming left V 0 bases short and J 2 bases short, with 3 bases between. The CDR3 has 13 residues.

Only a few counts were recorded for this clonotype. The chain joins TRBV3-1 to TRBJ1-1; TRBD1 is a possible D gene (5 bases). V shed 2 bases and J shed 7 bases, with 11 bases lying between them. The CDR3 sequence is 13 residues long. Per germline, CDR1 LGHDT and CDR2 YNNKEL (reference sequence). CDR3 region: CASSQPGRGEAFF. The CDR3, as DNA: TGTGCCAGCAGCCAACCGGGGAGGGGTGAAGCTTTCTTT.

The J gene is TRBJ2-5, the V gene TRBV9, with unresolved D. CDR1 is SGDLS, CDR2 YYNGEE, per germline. The CDR3 runs to 15 residues. Trimming cost V 0 bases and J 4 bases, with 13 bases left between them. The CDR3 loop is CASSVVGSILETQYF. The DNA of the CDR3 is TGTGCCAGCAGCGTAGTGGGATCAATCCTAGAGACCCAGTACTTC.

This clonotype showed up just a few times. The chain uses TRBV9 and TRBJ2-3, with D uncertain. V was pared by 3 bases and J by 0 bases, with 11 bases between. Germline CDR1 reads SGDLS; CDR2 reads YYNGEE. This CDR3 has 15 residues. CDR3 protein: CASSGASSSTDTQYF. CDR3 DNA: TGTGCCAGCAGCGGAGCAAGTTCTAGCACAGATACGCAGTATTTT.

The chain combines TRBV25-1 with TRBJ2-2; tentative D call: TRBD1 (6 bases). The CDR3 runs 16 residues. Germline V gene lookup returns CDR1 MGHDK and CDR2 SYGVNS. V lost 6 bases to trimming and J lost 4 bases, with 18 bases between them. In DNA form, the CDR3 reads TGTGCCAGCAGAGGGGACACCAACCGGGGCACCGGGGAGCTGTTTTTT. Its translation: CASRGDTNRGTGELFF.

This clonotype was detected only a few times. The chain has TRBV18 and TRBJ2-7, with 15 positions matching TRBD2. Germline V gene sequence: CDR1 KGHSH, CDR2 LQKENI. The CDR3 runs 17 residues. The junction had 5 bases not matched to a gene; V was cut back by 3 bases and J by 2 bases. DNA for the CDR3: TGTGCCAGCTCACCCGTCGGACTAGCGGGAGGGCCCTACGAGCAGTACTTC. It specifies CASSPVGLAGGPYEQYF.

This clonotype is medium-sized in the sample. This chain joins TRBV7-8 and TRBJ1-1; 8 nucleotides match TRBD1. V lost 5 bases to trimming and J lost 1 base; unmatched junction nucleotides: 3. The length of the CDR3 is 14 residues. Germline CDR1 is SGHVS and CDR2 is FQNEAQ. CDR3 protein: CASSRGQGNTEAFF. The CDR3 bases are TGTGCCAGCAGCCGAGGACAGGGGAACACTGAAGCTTTCTTT.